This TCR beta chain appears in the sequencing data of a study of T-cell reconstitution after alpha-beta-depleted transplantation in children. Overall study findings and caveats: At one year after transplant, newly produced T cells mostly accounted for T-cell counts and diversity. Expanded graft clones numbering several hundred reportedly gave rise to alpha-beta T cells about two months after transplant. Surviving recipient T cells and thymic progenitors accounted for the high day-60 TCRbeta diversity observed in some patients.

The authors prepared the TCRbeta library with unique molecular identifiers. TCRdb ran MiXCR on the PCR reads and lists one entry per CDR3 protein. The sample includes 400,000 to 550,000 distinct CDR3 sequences, roughly a tenth of them seen just once. This clonotype came up a few times. Its antigen remains unknown. The J segment lost 3 bases and the V segment lost 5 bases, leaving 2 bases of the junction unmatched. Germline V gives CDR1 LNHNV, CDR2 YYDKDF (reference sequence). The CDR3 loop spans 13 amino acids. The TCR comes from a child aged 2 to 9 with inherited bone marrow failure, due to receive a stem cell transplant. This specimen consisted of PBMCs, obtained before TCRalphabeta/CD19-depleted stem cell transplant. V and J are TRBV15 and TRBJ2-3; 7 bases are shared with TRBD2. The CDR3 sequence: CATSGGGTDTQYF. CDR3 DNA: TGTGCCACCAGCGGGGGGGGGACAGATACGCAGTATTTT.